This T cell receptor beta chain came from a study of identical twins (dated by TCRdb to the mid-2010s). Describing the broader study: To test whether fetal clonotypes persist, this study deep-sequenced TCR alpha and beta repertoires from monozygotic twins, from unrelated adults of various ages, and from cord blood. To rule out contamination, the twin experiments were replicated at different times with different library preparation protocols.

Library creation used 5' RACE. These reads were obtained on an Illumina HiSeq 2000. A universal primer binding site was introduced by template switching, and a unique molecular identifier was present in the final cDNA, enabling accurate counting of TCR cDNA molecules. Specific primers in the conserved constant-segment region were used to synthesize first-strand cDNA for the TCR alpha and beta chains. Each cDNA library was double barcoded, with a SMART-Mk sample barcode plus Illumina barcodes, to control for contamination. TruSeq adapter sequences and Illumina sample barcodes were added in two successive PCR steps. Sequencing of the TCR alpha and beta cDNA libraries was done on the Illumina HiSeq platform using custom primers. On the study's bioinformatics: MiGEC processed the raw reads to extract unique molecular identifiers, while MiXCR was used to determine the CDR3 positions. Recombination models were inferred per individual with the repgenHMM and IGoR tools using an EM algorithm. The analysis of shared clonotypes was done with the tcR package in R, with sharing normalized by the product of cloneset sizes. To study raw recombination free of thymic and clonal selection effects, out-of-frame nonproductive sequences were analyzed. TCRdb reanalyzed the raw reads on its own, using fastp at Q25 for trimming and MiXCR for clone calling, and kept in-frame beta chains. Entries that share a CDR3 protein sequence are merged under the most common genes and DNA. These V and J calls derive from TCRdb rather than the authors' analysis. This sample gives 400,000 to 550,000 distinct CDR3 sequences in total; roughly an eighth of them show up just once. The ten biggest clones cover approximately 0.9% of the sample.

Only healthy Caucasian donors were included. The twin cohort consisted of three pairs of female monozygotic twins, all aged about 18 to 30 years. Positive isolation kits from Invitrogen were used to isolate the CD4+ and CD8+ T cell populations. Note on this clonotype: What this receptor recognizes is not known. No base quality values were provided; no much bigger clone lies one nucleotide off.

Results the study describes overall, beyond this receptor: Compared with coincidental sharing between unrelated individuals, out-of-frame TCR alpha sequences shared between twins showed an excess of sequences with low generation probability. Because the same donors could not be followed over many years, the conclusions relied on cross-sectional statistical analysis. The excess sharing between twins in beta out-of-frame sequences was weaker because fewer shared sequences reduced the signal-to-noise ratio. Zero-insertion analyses could be partly confounded by invariant T cells such as MAIT and iNKT, though diverse VJ usage argued against such confounding for most clonotypes. Out-of-frame TCR alpha sharing in monozygotic twins was systematically underestimated by recombination models, whereas sharing between unrelated individuals was in agreement with the recombination models. Fewer insertions were carried by abundant cord blood beta clonotypes, a similar but weaker trend appeared in young adult naive repertoires, and no such trend appeared in memory repertoires.

V loses 6 bases of germline sequence and J loses 1 base, and the interval between the two ends is 21 bases. From the germline V gene, CDR1 is SNHLY and CDR2 is FYNNEI. Measured from the cysteine to the phenylalanine, the CDR3 is 17 residues long. Solely the CDR3 DNA is kept, with 51 bases framed from the first base. The same specimen was also included in a second study, on yellow fever vaccine responses in identical twins. Per that second paper: The authors reported that the T cell response to vaccination in identical twins appeared partly convergent and partly personalized. In identical twins, the study followed T cell clones that responded to the vaccine with precision.

This TCR derives from a woman aged 18 to 35 in good health. The chain was built from TRBV2 and TRBJ2-5; no D gene call is confident. Sequenced: CD4+ T cells sorted from blood. The CDR3 has the sequence CASREPGFHRVQETQYF. The sequence in DNA is TGTGCCAGCAGAGAACCGGGTTTCCATAGGGTCCAAGAGACCCAGTACTTC.